This section outlines one TCR beta chain sequence together with its context. The table came from immunoSEQ multiplex PCR; TCRdb's copy has only in-frame clones and leaves some out. The table shows roughly 200,000 clones, with roughly nine tenths occurring only once. The data stem from a study of control samples from healthy donors and cancer patients. V was shortened by 4 bases and J by 6 bases, with 14 bases between the two germline ends. From germline, CDR1 is SGDLS and CDR2 YYNGEE. The CDR3 covers 13 residues. This clonotype was sampled from a man under 40 in good health. Specimen: blood. This chain joins TRBV9 and TRBJ2-7; D gene ambiguous. The CDR3 sequence: CASSSSYSGEQYF. CDR3 coding DNA: TGTGCCAGCAGCTCGTCGTATTCGGGCGAGCAGTACTTC.